The 32 T cell receptor beta chains presented below share a single source sample, sequenced in a study of neurological immune-mediated disorders. The time point: technical triplicate 3. TCRdb fed the 5' RACE reads into MiXCR, producing one record per CDR3 protein. The table records about 44,000 distinct CDR3 sequences, under 25% of them present only once. Material for sequencing was PBMCs. The receptors stem from a man between 60 and 70 years old with HTLV-1-associated myelopathy (HAM/TSP).

This clonotype was picked up many times. The chain is built from TRBV27 and TRBJ2-1; D perhaps matches TRBD1 (5 bases). CDR1 and CDR2 (germline): MNHEY, SMNVEV (reference sequence). Trimming left V 5 bases short and J 9 bases short, with 11 bases between. This CDR3 comprises 12 residues. The CDR3 DNA follows: TGTGCCAGCAGTAAGGGGTGGGGTGAGCAGTTCTTC. Protein: CASSKGWGEQFF.

This clonotype was seen ten or more times. The rearrangement joins TRBV7-9 to TRBJ2-3; 10 bases are shared with TRBD2. Per germline, CDR1 SEHNR and CDR2 FQNEAQ (reference sequence). V dropped 5 bases and J dropped 0; count of bases not matched to a gene: 5. CDR3 length equals 16 residues. CDR3 sequence (DNA): TGTGCCAGCAGCCCGCCGACTAGCGGGAGCACAGATACGCAGTATTTT. Encoded protein: CASSPPTSGSTDTQYF.

This clonotype was observed at least ten times. This chain joins TRBV29-1 and TRBJ1-2; TRBD1 is a possible D gene (5 bases). Trimming left V 2 bases short and J 8 bases short, with 18 bases between. The CDR3 is 14 amino acids. The germline CDR1 and CDR2 sequences are SQVTM and ANQGSEA. In nucleotides, the CDR3 is TGCAGCGTTGAACCCTCCTCGAGGGGCGGGGGCTACACCTTC. It encodes CSVEPSSRGGGYTF.

This clonotype showed up many times. The chain is built from TRBV6-8 and TRBJ2-7; TRBD1 matches at 12 bases. The ends lost 6 bases at V and 3 bases at J; junction bases unmatched: 15. This CDR3 region has 18 residues. The germline V gene has CDR1 MNHGY and CDR2 SAAAGT. The CDR3: CASRKSQYRDRGHYEQYF. CDR3 DNA: TGTGCCAGCAGAAAATCTCAATACCGGGACAGGGGGCACTACGAGCAGTACTTC.

This clonotype was seen many times. The chain links TRBV5-1 to TRBJ2-1; the match to TRBD2 covers 8 bases. The germline V gene encodes CDR1 SGHRS and CDR2 YFSETQ. With 0 bases clipped from V and 7 bases from J, the junction kept 3 bases outside the gene matches. This CDR3 is 14 amino acids long. The CDR3 DNA is TGCGCCAGCAGCTTGGCTAGCGGGCCGAATGAGCAGTTCTTC. As protein: CASSLASGPNEQFF.

This clonotype was detected ten times or more. The rearrangement joins TRBV5-1 to TRBJ1-1; no definite D call. Between the trimmed V and J ends, which lost 0 bases and 6 bases, there was a span of 12 bases. The CDR3 runs to 14 residues. Germline V lookup: CDR1 SGHRS, CDR2 YFSETQ. CDR3 DNA sequence: TGCGCCAGCAGCTTGGATCCGTTTACCTCTGAAGCTTTCTTT. Residues: CASSLDPFTSEAFF.

The chain has TRBV11-2 and TRBJ1-1; D unclear. The V end lost 4 bases, the J end lost 9 bases, and 9 bases lay between the germline ends. This CDR3 comprises 11 residues. CDR1 and CDR2 from the germline V gene are SGHAT and FQNNGV. The CDR3 nucleotides read TGTGCCAGCAGCTCTCAACGTCAAGCTTTCTTT. This encodes CASSSQRQAFF.

In this sample, this clonotype turned up many times. V and J are TRBV20-1 and TRBJ2-5, with D hard to call. Germline loops: CDR1 DFQATT, CDR2 SNEGSKA (reference sequence). Trimming left V 0 bases short and J 4 bases short, with 15 bases between. The CDR3 is made up of 15 amino acids. CDR3 amino acids: CSARDYSLMVETQYF. Here the CDR3 DNA reads TGCAGTGCTAGAGATTACAGTCTCATGGTAGAGACCCAGTACTTC.

The sample holds many counts of this clonotype. The chain's CDR3 is CATCGTVQETQYF. CDR3 bases: TGTGCCACCTGTGGGACAGTACAAGAGACCCAGTACTTC. The chain joins TRBV6-6 to TRBJ2-5, with 7 bases that match TRBD1. The CDR3 extends over 13 amino acids. The germline V gene has CDR1 MNHNY and CDR2 SVGAGI (reference sequence). V gave up 10 bases and J gave up 2 bases; unmatched junction bases: 7.

This clonotype has a count of ten or more. CDR3 DNA: TGTGCCAGCAGCTTATCCCCCGCTAGCGGGGGTGCCGAGCAGTACTTC. Its translation is CASSLSPASGGAEQYF. V and J are TRBV7-9 and TRBJ2-7, with TRBD2 matching 10 bases. The germline CDR1 and CDR2 sequences are SEHNR and FQNEAQ (reference sequence). V lost 2 bases, J lost 6 bases, and 10 bases stayed unmatched. The CDR3 extends over 16 amino acids.

This clonotype has a count of ten or more. CDR3 amino acids: CASSDWGRAYEQYF. Written as DNA, the CDR3 is TGTGCCAGCAGTGACTGGGGCAGGGCCTACGAGCAGTACTTC. The rearrangement uses TRBV6-1 and TRBJ2-7; TRBD1 is a possible D gene (5 bases). This CDR3 has 14 residues. V was trimmed by 3 bases and J by 2 bases, leaving 11 bases between them. Per the germline V gene, CDR1 is MNHNS and CDR2 is SASEGT.

This clonotype appeared many times. The chain combines TRBV29-1 with TRBJ1-4; possible D gene TRBD1, 5 bases. The CDR3 length is 12 residues. V was pared by 6 bases and J by 8 bases, with 13 bases between. From germline, CDR1 is SQVTM and CDR2 ANQGSEA. Here the CDR3 DNA reads TGCAGCGTGGGGGAGACGAGGGAAAAACTGTTTTTT. Translation gives CSVGETREKLFF.

This clonotype came up many times. This chain joins TRBV5-1 and TRBJ1-1, with D possibly TRBD1 on 5 matching bases. Deletions cut 0 bases from V and 4 bases from J, with 13 bases between. The CDR3 is 15 amino acids. Germline V gene sequence: CDR1 SGHRS, CDR2 YFSETQ. The CDR3 region has the DNA TGCGCCAGCAGCTTGGGTGAGGGGCTGGGCACTGAAGCTTTCTTT. Residues: CASSLGEGLGTEAFF.

This clonotype has ten or more counts. The chain joins TRBV20-1 to TRBJ2-1, with TRBD2 matching 12 bases. Germline lookup yields CDR1 DFQATT and CDR2 SNEGSKA (reference sequence). The CDR3 totals 21 residues. The J segment lost 5 bases and the V segment lost 1 base, leaving 21 bases of the junction unmatched. The CDR3 region is CSARGPPSSGRAGRRNNEQFF. CDR3 DNA sequence: TGCAGTGCTAGAGGGCCTCCCTCTAGCGGGAGGGCGGGCCGACGGAACAATGAGCAGTTCTTC.

This clonotype was detected many times. The V and J genes are TRBV5-1 and TRBJ2-1, with D perhaps TRBD1 (8 bases). Trimming shortened V by 4 bases and J by 6 bases, and 14 bases separated the two germline ends. The V gene's germline CDR1 is SGHRS and CDR2 YFSETQ. The CDR3 has 14 amino acids. CDR3 coding DNA: TGCGCCAGCAGCGATACAGGGGGGGTCAATGAGCAGTTCTTC. Its translation is CASSDTGGVNEQFF. The whole variable domain, remainder taken from reference TRBV5-1 and TRBJ2-1, is KAGVTQTPRYLIKTRGQQVTLSCSPISGHRSVSWYQQTPGQGLQFLFEYFSETQRNKGNFPGRFSGRQFSNSRSEMNVSTLELGDSALYLCASSDTGGVNEQFFGPGTRLTVL.

This clonotype was detected many times. V and J are TRBV20-1 and TRBJ1-4; D is uncertain. The germline V and J ends were trimmed by 0 bases and 16 bases, with 12 bases remaining between them. CDR3 size: 11 residues. Germline V gene sequence: CDR1 DFQATT, CDR2 SNEGSKA (reference sequence). CDR3 sequence: CSARDPNRGFF. CDR3 nucleotide sequence: TGCAGTGCTAGAGATCCAAACCGGGGGTTTTTT.

This clonotype was recorded at least ten times. This chain joins TRBV7-2 and TRBJ2-5; the match to TRBD2 covers 12 bases. The CDR3 runs to 14 residues. Per the germline V gene, CDR1 is SGHTA and CDR2 is FQGNSA. The ends lost 6 bases at V and 3 bases at J; junction bases unmatched: 2. CDR3 region: CASRTSGSEETQYF. CDR3 nucleotide sequence: TGTGCCAGCAGGACTAGCGGGAGTGAAGAGACCCAGTACTTC.

Many counts were recorded for this clonotype. The rearrangement links TRBV2 to TRBJ2-5; D is unresolved. V lost 1 base and J 5 bases, leaving 5 bases between the germline ends. The CDR3 runs to 12 residues. Per the germline V gene, CDR1 is SNHLY and CDR2 is FYNNEI. The CDR3 DNA is TGTGCCAGCAGTGAAGACGGGGAGACCCAGTACTTC. Translated: CASSEDGETQYF.

In this sample, this clonotype turned up many times. V usage is TRBV5-1 and J usage is TRBJ2-7, with D perhaps TRBD1 or TRBD2 (5 bases each). The CDR3 sequence is 16 residues long. With 1 base removed from V and 0 bases from J, the gap between germline ends came to 14 bases. CDR1 is SGHRS, CDR2 YFSETQ, per germline. In DNA, the CDR3 is TGCGCCAGCAGCTTGACCTATGGGACGAACTCCTACGAGCAGTACTTC. This gives the protein CASSLTYGTNSYEQYF.

This clonotype was counted ten times or more. The chain joins TRBV7-2 to TRBJ2-1; 7 nucleotides agree with TRBD2. This CDR3 is 15 amino acids long. V lost 5 bases and J lost 10; bases outside the gene matches: 14. Germline V gene data show CDR1 as SGHTA and CDR2 as FQGNSA. DNA of the CDR3: TGTGCCAGCAGCCCCACACTCTTAAAGGGAGGGGAGCAGTTCTTC. Translated: CASSPTLLKGGEQFF.

J is TRBJ1-1 and V is TRBV7-2, with TRBD1 matching over 9 bases. The length of the CDR3 is 15 residues. Germline V CDR1 and CDR2: SGHTA, FQGNSA. The V gene end was trimmed by 5 bases and the J gene end by 5 bases; junction bases not matched to a gene: 9. This CDR3 is CASSTGQGSATEAFF. CDR3 DNA sequence: TGTGCCAGCAGCACGGGACAGGGTTCTGCGACTGAAGCTTTCTTT.

This clonotype has ten or more counts. The chain employs TRBV7-3 and TRBJ1-1; 7 bases are shared with TRBD1. Germline CDR1 reads SGHTA; CDR2 reads FQGTGA. V shed 2 bases and J 5 bases; nucleotides not matched to a gene: 20. CDR3 length: 19 amino acids. CDR3 DNA: TGTGCCAGCAGCTTAGGGGTCTATGGACAGGACTTAAAGGAAACTGAAGCTTTCTTT. This encodes CASSLGVYGQDLKETEAFF.

At least ten counts were recorded for this clonotype. This chain joins TRBV5-1 and TRBJ1-3; the match to TRBD1 covers 7 bases. Germline CDR1 reads SGHRS; CDR2 reads YFSETQ. The CDR3 sequence is 15 residues long. V was pared by 4 bases and J by 2 bases, with 6 bases of the junction left unmatched. CDR3 in amino acids: CASSTGQEAGNTIYF. The DNA for the CDR3 is TGCGCCAGCAGCACAGGACAGGAGGCTGGAAACACCATATATTTT.

This clonotype has a count of ten or more. J is TRBJ2-5 and V is TRBV15; a weak D match, TRBD1 (7 bases). The V end was cut by 5 bases, the J end by 1 base, with 14 bases between. This CDR3 is 15 amino acids long. Germline values: CDR1 LNHNV, CDR2 YYDKDF (reference sequence). This CDR3 reads CATSVGGTAQETQYF. DNA for the CDR3: TGTGCCACCAGCGTAGGGGGGACAGCCCAAGAGACCCAGTACTTC.

The rearrangement uses TRBV7-8 and TRBJ2-4, with unresolved D. V lost 5 bases and J 6 bases, leaving 14 bases between the germline ends. The CDR3 covers 14 residues. Germline V lookup: CDR1 SGHVS, CDR2 FQNEAQ. CDR3 in amino acids: CASSDDGPTNIQYF. CDR3 DNA: TGTGCCAGCAGCGACGACGGTCCGACAAACATTCAGTACTTC.

This clonotype showed up many times. The rearrangement links TRBV5-6 to TRBJ1-1; D is possibly TRBD1 (6 bases). Germline loops: CDR1 SGHDT, CDR2 YYEEEE. V was clipped by 4 bases and J by 6 bases, with 19 bases between them. This CDR3 has 15 amino acids. For the CDR3, the DNA is TGTGCCAGCAGCGGAGGGGGGCCCGGAGATTCTGAAGCTTTCTTT. Protein: CASSGGGPGDSEAFF.

This clonotype was recorded at least ten times. The chain couples TRBV27 to TRBJ2-1, with a possible D match to TRBD2 (6 bases). Germline loops: CDR1 MNHEY, CDR2 SMNVEV (reference sequence). V was trimmed by 7 bases and J by 7 bases, leaving 26 bases between them. The CDR3 totals 17 residues. The CDR3 loop is CASTPSEEGLMGNEQFF. Written as DNA, the CDR3 is TGTGCCAGCACCCCCAGCGAGGAGGGGCTAATGGGGAATGAGCAGTTCTTC.

The table lists this clonotype with a few counts. Compared with germline, one end of the junction differs, possibly owing to a read error. The genes are TRBV11-1 and TRBJ1-1, with TRBD1 identical over 7 bases. The CDR3 consists of 14 residues. CDR1 and CDR2 (germline): SGHAT, FQDESV (reference sequence). The CDR3 DNA sequence: TGTGCCAGCAGCTTAGGGGACAGTAACACTGCAGCTTTCTTT. It codes for CASSLGDSNTAAFF.

In its sample, this clonotype was seen many times. This chain links TRBV5-1 with TRBJ1-6; a weak D match, TRBD1 (5 bases). In germline, CDR1 is SGHRS, CDR2 YFSETQ. V was trimmed by 6 bases and J by 0 bases, leaving 16 bases between them. This CDR3 comprises 17 residues. As DNA, the CDR3 is TGCGCCAGCAATGAGGGACTCGCGAGCTCCTATAATTCACCCCTCCACTTT. Its protein product is CASNEGLASSYNSPLHF.

This clonotype was observed many times. CDR3 region: CASSRSGAETEAFF. In nucleotides, the CDR3 is TGCGCCAGCAGCAGGTCGGGGGCAGAAACTGAAGCTTTCTTT. This chain connects TRBV5-1 to TRBJ1-1; weak D call: TRBD1 (6 bases). The CDR3 sequence is 14 residues long. CDR1 SGHRS and CDR2 YFSETQ come from the germline V gene. Trimming removed 4 bases from V and 5 bases from J, with 15 bases in between.

J is TRBJ2-5 and V is TRBV20-1; 7 bases fit TRBD2. The V gene's germline CDR1 is DFQATT and CDR2 SNEGSKA (reference sequence). The CDR3 contains 13 residues. Here the CDR3 DNA reads TGCAATGCGCCGACTAGCTGGCAAGAGACCCAGTACTTC. This translates into CNAPTSWQETQYF.

The table lists this clonotype with many counts. This sequence joins TRBV20-1 and TRBJ2-2, with D unresolved. The CDR3 runs 15 residues. Germline V gene lookup returns CDR1 DFQATT and CDR2 SNEGSKA (reference sequence). Trimming took 0 bases from V and 4 from J, leaving 12 bases between them. Here the CDR3 DNA reads TGCAGTGCTAGAGACCCTCTTAAGTCCACCGGGGAGCTGTTTTTT. Translating gives CSARDPLKSTGELFF.